The T cell receptor (beta chain) described here comes from a study of T cells in Graves' hyperthyroidism and ophthalmopathy. Findings and caveats of the study: Researchers found most expanded thyroid clonotypes above 0.001 in blood as well. In simple terms, a model built on 13 V-J features told ophthalmopathy apart from stable hyperthyroidism.

Trimming removed 6 bases from V and 3 bases from J, with 12 bases in between. From germline, CDR1 is KGHSH and CDR2 LQKENI. The CDR3 is made up of 14 amino acids. Regarding this clonotype: The antigen remains unidentified.

The source material, RNA transcripts, was used to amplify TCR beta CDR3 regions. HTBI primers were the set used in a first-round RT-PCR of the TCR CDR3. Each CDR3 protein is one row after TCRdb ran MiXCR on the multiplex PCR reads. The sample shows hundreds of thousands of distinct CDR3 sequences, 13% to 15% of them seen only once. The TCR sequence derives from a woman under 30 with Graves' hyperthyroidism. The chain combines TRBV18 with TRBJ2-1; D gene uncertain. Sequenced: blood. The chain's CDR3 is CASSLSGVYNEQFF. CDR3 DNA sequence: TGTGCCAGCTCCCTTTCTGGGGTCTACAATGAGCAGTTCTTC.